The 23 T cell receptor beta chains in this list originate from one sample, sequenced in a study of cytomegalovirus exposure and HLA in healthy donors. 13 Jbeta primers and 60 Vbeta primers were used for the PCR. TCRdb's copy holds only in-frame clones and misses some; the assay was immunoSEQ multiplex PCR. The repertoire includes around 170,000 clones, approximately 78% of them detected once, and about 0.8% sits in the top ten. Material: PBMCs. The receptors stem from a woman aged 18-29 years in good health and CMV-seronegative.

The V and J genes are TRBV18 and TRBJ2-1; D gene uncertain. Trimming took 6 bases from V and 9 from J, leaving 15 bases between them. Germline CDR1 and CDR2: KGHSH and LQKENI. This CDR3 contains 13 residues. The CDR3 DNA reads as TGTGCCAGCTCGCCGGGTCGACGGCTTGAGCAGTTCTTC. It translates to CASSPGRRLEQFF.

The chain has TRBV30 and TRBJ1-5; 7 bases align to TRBD1. This CDR3 has 14 amino acids. With 1 base clipped from V and 2 bases from J, the junction kept 2 bases outside the gene matches. CDR1 and CDR2 (germline): GTSNPN, SVGIG (reference sequence). CDR3 coding DNA: TGTGCCTGGAGTGAGGGGGCAGGCAATCAGCCCCAGCATTTT. Amino acids: CAWSEGAGNQPQHF.

CDR3 region: CASSYTSGKSYNEQFF. The CDR3 nucleotides read TGTGCCAGCAGTTACACTAGCGGGAAATCCTACAATGAGCAGTTCTTC. The V and J genes are TRBV6-5 and TRBJ2-1, with 10 bases aligning to TRBD2. From germline, CDR1 is MNHEY and CDR2 SVGAGI. The CDR3 covers 16 residues. Trimming took 2 bases from V and 1 from J; bases not matched to a gene: 2.

This chain links TRBV5-4 with TRBJ2-1; TRBD2 is a possible D gene (5 bases). The germline V gene has CDR1 SGHNT and CDR2 YYREEE (reference sequence). Deletions cut 0 bases from V and 0 bases from J, with 10 bases between. The CDR3 sequence is 16 residues long. CDR3 DNA: TGTGCCAGCAGCTTGGATGAGGGAAGCTCCTACAATGAGCAGTTCTTC. Its translation: CASSLDEGSSYNEQFF. Filled out from reference TRBV5-4 and TRBJ2-1, the complete variable domain reads ETGVTQSPTHLIKTRGQQVTLRCSSQSGHNTVSWYQQALGQGPQFIFQYYREEENGRGNFPPRFSGLQFPNYSSELNVNALELDDSALYLCASSLDEGSSYNEQFFGPGTRLTVL.

The rearrangement joins TRBV7-3 to TRBJ1-1, with D perhaps matching TRBD1 (5 bases). The CDR3 is 16 amino acids. The V and J ends lost 5 bases and 0 bases respectively, with 16 bases between them. Germline values: CDR1 SGHTA, CDR2 FQGTGA. The chain's CDR3 is CASSLLQTALNTEAFF. The CDR3 DNA reads TGTGCCAGCAGCCTACTTCAGACAGCTTTGAACACTGAAGCTTTCTTT.

The rearrangement uses TRBV4-1 and TRBJ2-7; TRBD2 aligns across 8 bases. This CDR3 contains 16 residues. Per germline, CDR1 MGHRA and CDR2 YSYEKL. The trim removed 0 bases at V and 0 bases at J, leaving 4 bases unmatched. This CDR3 is CASSQDERGSSYEQYF. The CDR3 DNA sequence: TGCGCCAGCAGCCAAGACGAGCGGGGGAGCTCCTACGAGCAGTACTTC.

V is TRBV7-7 and J is TRBJ1-4, with D tentatively TRBD1 (5 bases). Germline CDR1 and CDR2: SSHAT and FNYEAQ (reference sequence). CDR3 size: 15 residues. V was shortened by 5 bases and J by 4 bases, with 14 bases between the two germline ends. The CDR3 region is CASSPMAGRNEKLFF. The CDR3 coding sequence is TGTGCCAGCAGCCCTATGGCGGGGCGTAATGAAAAACTGTTTTTT.

A single count supports this clone. The chain has TRBV19 and TRBJ2-3, with TRBD2 matching 8 bases. The CDR3 is 15 amino acids. Germline lookup yields CDR1 LNHDA and CDR2 SQIVND (reference sequence). V lost 7 bases and J lost 0; bases outside the gene matches: 6. As DNA, the CDR3 is TGTGCCAGTACAGCGGGGGACCTCAGCACAGATACGCAGTATTTT. Its protein is CASTAGDLSTDTQYF.

The chain employs TRBV5-1 and TRBJ1-2; D may be TRBD1 (6 bases). V dropped 4 bases and J dropped 8 bases, with 15 bases sitting between them. The CDR3 contains 13 residues. The germline gives CDR1 SGHRS, CDR2 YFSETQ. CDR3 nucleotide sequence: TGCGCCAGCAGCCCACAGGGAGACGGAGGCTACACCTTC. Protein: CASSPQGDGGYTF.

The V call is TRBV6-4, the J call TRBJ1-1; D perhaps matches TRBD1 (5 bases). The length of the CDR3 is 13 residues. V lost 3 bases, J lost 1 base, and 6 bases lay in between. Germline assignment: CDR1 MRHNA and CDR2 SNTAGT. Here the CDR3 DNA reads TGTGCCAGCAGTGAACAGGAGAACACTGAAGCTTTCTTT. It is translated as CASSEQENTEAFF.

The J gene is TRBJ1-4, the V gene TRBV7-9; D gene uncertain. The germline V gene encodes CDR1 SEHNR and CDR2 FQNEAQ (reference sequence). Trimming cost V 3 bases and J 2 bases, with 13 bases left between them. There are 16 residues in the CDR3. The CDR3 is CASSFSWQATNEKLFF. CDR3 in DNA: TGTGCCAGCAGCTTTTCCTGGCAGGCGACTAATGAAAAACTGTTTTTT.

Of note for this clone: Relative to the germline gene, one junction end is altered; a read error may explain this. V usage is TRBV7-9 and J usage is TRBJ2-7; D uncertain. CDR3 length equals 12 residues. Germline V gene data show CDR1 as SEHNR and CDR2 as FQNEAQ (reference sequence). CDR3 sequence reads: CSSSIANYEQYF. DNA for the CDR3: TGTTCCAGCAGTATTGCTAACTACGAGCAGTACTTC.

The chain joins TRBV21-1 to TRBJ2-1; the DNA was not compared with TRBD2, the D call given in the table. TRBV21-1 represents a pseudogene. CDR3 length: 17 amino acids. Here the CDR3 reads CASSKGSRTSGDNEQFF. For the CDR3, the DNA is TGTGCCAGCAGCAAAGGGTCCAGGACTAGCGGGGACAATGAGCAGTTCTTC.

This chain joins TRBV10-3 and TRBJ1-6; D is undetermined. The CDR3 length is 12 residues. Per the germline V gene, CDR1 is ENHRY and CDR2 is SYGVKD. Trimming removed 3 bases at V and 9 bases at J, with 6 bases between. The CDR3: CAISDLASPLHF. The CDR3 coding sequence is TGTGCCATCAGTGACTTAGCTTCACCCCTCCACTTT.

J is TRBJ2-7 and V is TRBV2; 9 bases are a match to TRBD1. Germline values: CDR1 SNHLY, CDR2 FYNNEI. Trimming at V came to 4 bases and at J to 3 bases, leaving 7 bases not matched to a gene. This CDR3 has 15 residues. The chain's CDR3 is CASSGDRVILYEQYF. The CDR3 DNA sequence: TGTGCCAGCAGTGGGGACAGGGTAATTCTCTACGAGCAGTACTTC.

The chain employs TRBV25-1 and TRBJ2-3; no firm D call. Trimming removed 6 bases from V and 6 bases from J, with 13 bases in between. The CDR3 contains 13 residues. Germline CDR1 MGHDK, CDR2 SYGVNS. The CDR3 region has the DNA TGTGCCAGCAGGCCCTCCGGGTGGGATACGCAGTATTTT. Translation gives CASRPSGWDTQYF.

This chain connects TRBV5-1 to TRBJ1-1; TRBD1 matches at 8 bases. The CDR3 sequence is 17 residues long. From germline, CDR1 is SGHRS and CDR2 YFSETQ. The trim removed 1 base at V and 4 bases at J, leaving 12 bases unmatched. The CDR3 sequence: CASSLTGGLVLGTEAFF. The CDR3 region has the DNA TGCGCCAGCAGCTTGACAGGGGGGTTGGTCCTGGGCACTGAAGCTTTCTTT.

The chain carries TRBV2 and TRBJ2-3, with 9 bases that match TRBD1. The CDR3 length is 19 residues. CDR1 and CDR2 (germline): SNHLY, FYNNEI. J lost 0 bases, V lost 4 bases, and 14 bases had no gene match. The CDR3 region has the DNA TGTGCCAGCAGTGGATCGTACAGGGGGCGCAAAACTAGCACAGATACGCAGTATTTT. The encoded protein is CASSGSYRGRKTSTDTQYF.

The J gene is TRBJ2-4, the V gene TRBV7-2; TRBD1 matches 7 bases. The germline V gene has CDR1 SGHTA and CDR2 FQGNSA. The CDR3 length is 15 residues. Trimming removed 3 bases from V and 9 bases from J; junction bases left unmatched: 11. The CDR3 DNA is TGTGCCAGCAGCTTTGGTCCGGCAGGGGGTTTCATTCAGTACTTC. The encoded protein is CASSFGPAGGFIQYF.

The chain employs TRBV19 and TRBJ2-3; 8 positions match TRBD1. Per the germline V gene, CDR1 is LNHDA and CDR2 is SQIVND (reference sequence). V shed 10 bases and J 2 bases; nucleotides not matched to a gene: 11. The CDR3 length is 15 residues. The CDR3 region has the DNA TGTGCCACCACGGGAAGGACAGGGAACACAGATACGCAGTATTTT. Residues: CATTGRTGNTDTQYF.

This chain joins TRBV2 and TRBJ1-5; D is possibly TRBD1 (5 bases). V lost 8 bases to trimming and J lost 5 bases, with 13 bases between them. The CDR3 has 13 residues. Per the germline V gene, CDR1 is SNHLY and CDR2 is FYNNEI. CDR3 coding DNA: TGTGCCAGCCGCGCGGGGGAGGATCAGCCCCAGCATTTT. Translation: CASRAGEDQPQHF. The whole variable domain, remainder taken from reference TRBV2 and TRBJ1-5, is EPEVTQTPSHQVTQMGQEVILRCVPISNHLYFYWYRQILGQKVEFLVSFYNNEISEKSEIFDDQFSVERPDGSNFTLKIRSTKLEDSAMYFCASRAGEDQPQHFGDGTRLSIL.

The rearrangement links TRBV7-9 to TRBJ2-7; D gene ambiguous. CDR3 size: 15 residues. Germline V gives CDR1 SEHNR, CDR2 FQNEAQ (reference sequence). Between the trimmed V and J ends, which lost 0 bases and 6 bases, there was a span of 15 bases. The CDR3 coding sequence is TGTGCCAGCAGCTTAGCCACTGTAATCGGTGGCGAGCAGTACTTC. Translated: CASSLATVIGGEQYF.

This sequence joins TRBV29-1 and TRBJ1-1, with unresolved D. This CDR3 has 13 amino acids. Trimming stripped 3 bases from V and 0 bases from J, with 8 bases between. The germline V gene has CDR1 SQVTM and CDR2 ANQGSEA. Here the CDR3 DNA reads TGCAGCGTTGACCGAGGAATGAACACTGAAGCTTTCTTT. As protein: CSVDRGMNTEAFF.